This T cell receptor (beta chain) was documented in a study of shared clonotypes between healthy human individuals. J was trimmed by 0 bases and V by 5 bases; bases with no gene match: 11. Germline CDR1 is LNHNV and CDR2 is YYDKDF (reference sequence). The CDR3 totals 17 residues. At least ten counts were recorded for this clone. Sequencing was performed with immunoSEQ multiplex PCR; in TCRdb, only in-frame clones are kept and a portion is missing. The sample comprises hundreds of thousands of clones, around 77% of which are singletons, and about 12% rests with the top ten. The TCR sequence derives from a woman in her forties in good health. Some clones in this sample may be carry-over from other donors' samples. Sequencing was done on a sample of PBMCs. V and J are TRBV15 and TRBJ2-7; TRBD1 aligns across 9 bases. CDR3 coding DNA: TGTGCCACCAGCGGTAGAGACCGGGACAGGGACTCCTACGAGCAGTACTTC. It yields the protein CATSGRDRDRDSYEQYF.